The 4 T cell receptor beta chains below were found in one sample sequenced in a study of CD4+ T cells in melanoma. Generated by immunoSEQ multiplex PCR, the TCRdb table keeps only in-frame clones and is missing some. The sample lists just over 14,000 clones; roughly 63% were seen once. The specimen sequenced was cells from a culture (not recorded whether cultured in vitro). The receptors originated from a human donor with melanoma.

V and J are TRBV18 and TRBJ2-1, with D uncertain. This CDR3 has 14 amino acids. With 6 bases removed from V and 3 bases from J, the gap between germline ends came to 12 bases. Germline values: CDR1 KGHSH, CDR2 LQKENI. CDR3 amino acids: CASSPDGVYNEQFF. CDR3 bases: TGTGCCAGCTCGCCCGACGGAGTCTACAATGAGCAGTTCTTC.

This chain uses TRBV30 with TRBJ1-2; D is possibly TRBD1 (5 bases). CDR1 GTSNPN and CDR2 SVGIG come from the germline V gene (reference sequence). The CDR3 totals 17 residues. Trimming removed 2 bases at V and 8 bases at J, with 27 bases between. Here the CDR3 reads CAWSKPAAQQVRRGYTF. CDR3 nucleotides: TGTGCCTGGAGTAAACCCGCGGCACAACAGGTACGGCGAGGCTACACCTTC.

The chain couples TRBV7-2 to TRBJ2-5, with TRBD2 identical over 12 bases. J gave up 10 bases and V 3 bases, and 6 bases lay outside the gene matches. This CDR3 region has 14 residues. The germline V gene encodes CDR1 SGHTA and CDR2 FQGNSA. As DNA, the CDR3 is TGTGCCAGCAGCTTTACTAGCGGGGGGCACAGCCAGTACTTC. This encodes CASSFTSGGHSQYF.

CDR3 amino acids: CASSLEGVRETQYF. CDR3 nucleotides: TGCGCCAGCAGCTTAGAAGGGGTGAGGGAGACCCAGTACTTC. The chain carries TRBV5-1 and TRBJ2-5, with D possibly matching TRBD1 (5 bases). This CDR3 contains 14 residues. Per the germline V gene, CDR1 is SGHRS and CDR2 is YFSETQ. The ends were cut back, 2 bases at V and 5 bases at J, with 13 bases in the middle.